This T cell receptor beta chain was identified in a study of neurological immune-mediated disorders. The cDNA was synthesized by 5'RACE incorporating 10-nucleotide random UMIs. MiXCR was run by TCRdb on the 5' RACE reads, yielding one entry per CDR3 protein. The table includes about 79,000 distinct CDR3 sequences, roughly 13% detected once. This clonotype was counted at least ten times. The clonotype comes from a woman aged 50 to 65 in good health. The sample comprised PBMCs.

The CDR3 coding sequence is TGTGCCACCAGTGACCCTGGGACCCGAAACATTCAGTACTTC. Translating it yields CATSDPGTRNIQYF. The V call is TRBV24-1, the J call TRBJ2-4, with D perhaps given as TRBD1 or TRBD2 (5 bases each). With 4 bases removed from V and 6 bases from J, the gap between germline ends came to 12 bases. This CDR3 region has 14 residues. Per the germline V gene, CDR1 is KGHDR and CDR2 is SFDVKD.